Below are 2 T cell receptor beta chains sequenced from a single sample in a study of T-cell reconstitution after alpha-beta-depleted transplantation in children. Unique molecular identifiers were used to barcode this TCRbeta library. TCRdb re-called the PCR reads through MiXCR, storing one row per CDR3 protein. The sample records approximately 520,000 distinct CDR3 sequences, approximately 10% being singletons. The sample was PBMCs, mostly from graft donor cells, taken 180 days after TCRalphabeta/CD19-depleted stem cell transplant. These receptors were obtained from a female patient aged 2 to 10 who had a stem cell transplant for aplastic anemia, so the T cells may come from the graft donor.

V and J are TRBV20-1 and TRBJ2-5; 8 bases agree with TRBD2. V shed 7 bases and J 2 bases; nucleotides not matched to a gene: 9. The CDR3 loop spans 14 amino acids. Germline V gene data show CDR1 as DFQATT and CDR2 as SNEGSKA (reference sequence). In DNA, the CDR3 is TGCAGTGGCTATACTAGCGGAGTTCAAGAGACCCAGTACTTC. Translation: CSGYTSGVQETQYF.

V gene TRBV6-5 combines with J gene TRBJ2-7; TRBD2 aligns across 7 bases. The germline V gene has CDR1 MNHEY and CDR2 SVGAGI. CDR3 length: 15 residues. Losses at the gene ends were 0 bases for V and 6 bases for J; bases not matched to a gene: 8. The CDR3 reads CASSYSRIRGGEQYF. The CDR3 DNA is TGTGCCAGCAGTTACTCGAGGATTCGCGGGGGCGAGCAGTACTTC.